Included here is one T cell receptor beta chain sequence, with context. The investigators sampled blood at baseline, at cycle 4 day 1, and at cycle 7 day 1. The data were taken from a study of OX40 agonist ivuxolimab in advanced cancers. Study as a whole: The dose-escalation group included hepatocellular carcinoma, melanoma, renal cell carcinoma and head and neck cancer.

Some clones are missing from TCRdb's copy, which holds only in-frame ones; the method was immunoSEQ multiplex PCR. This sample has about 100,000 clones; 91% occur once, and the top ten carry 0.45% to 0.65%. This TCR was recovered from an adult with an advanced solid tumor such as melanoma, head and neck, liver or kidney cancer. The sequenced sample was CD4+ or CD8+ T cells sorted from blood, obtained in a trial of the OX40 agonist ivuxolimab.

The CDR3, as DNA: TGCGCCAGCAGCTTGGGGGCCTCACGGGAGACCCAGTACTTC. It codes for CASSLGASRETQYF. The chain is built from TRBV5-1 and TRBJ2-5; D is undetermined. The V and J ends lost 0 bases and 5 bases respectively, with 11 bases between them. CDR3 length: 14 residues. Germline V CDR1 and CDR2: SGHRS, YFSETQ.